Following are 27 T cell receptor beta chains from one sample sequenced in a study of shared clonotypes between healthy human individuals (dated by TCRdb to the early 2020s). Library preparation was by the immunoSEQ multiplex PCR assay. TCRdb carries this immuneACCESS record with in-frame sequences only. Its versions omit some clonotypes, under half of them owing to an unresolved V gene in the studies checked, with the rest unexplained. A total of around 720,000 clones appear in this sample, around 73% of them only once. The biggest ten clones account for more than 1.5% of the sample. Sequencing input: memory CD4+ T cells sorted from blood. The meaning of the sample's cell subset or site label: CD45RA-negative fraction. The receptors were gathered from a woman aged 25 to 39 in good health.

The rearrangement joins TRBV7-2 to TRBJ2-2, with D unresolved. The V gene's germline CDR1 is SGHTA and CDR2 FQGNSA. The CDR3 runs to 13 residues. V shed 3 bases and J shed 4 bases, with 6 bases lying between them. In DNA form, the CDR3 reads TGTGCCAGCAGCTTCAGATCCACCGGGGAGCTGTTTTTT. It translates to CASSFRSTGELFF.

The V and J genes are TRBV4-1 and TRBJ2-7; the D gene is possibly TRBD1 (6 bases). Germline CDR1 reads MGHRA; CDR2 reads YSYEKL. The CDR3 consists of 14 residues. V lost 1 base and J 4 bases, leaving 11 bases between the germline ends. This CDR3 reads CASSQVGALYEQYF. CDR3 DNA: TGCGCCAGCAGCCAAGTGGGGGCACTTTACGAGCAGTACTTC.

The chain has TRBV10-3 and TRBJ2-7, with TRBD2 matching 10 bases. Unmatched junction bases numbered 13, after V lost 6 bases and J lost 2 bases. The CDR3 length is 17 residues. The V gene's germline CDR1 is ENHRY and CDR2 SYGVKD. The CDR3 loop reads CAISDPGVAGGAYEQYF. Written as DNA, the CDR3 is TGTGCCATCAGCGACCCCGGGGTAGCGGGAGGTGCCTACGAGCAGTACTTC.

This chain uses TRBV9 with TRBJ2-1; D gene ambiguous. Per germline, CDR1 SGDLS and CDR2 YYNGEE. The CDR3 contains 14 residues. V dropped 0 bases and J dropped 7 bases, with 11 bases sitting between them. The CDR3 DNA is TGTGCCAGCAGCGTAGGTCTACCAAGGAATGAGCAGTTCTTC. Its protein is CASSVGLPRNEQFF. Supplemented by reference TRBV9 and TRBJ2-1, the full variable domain reads DSGVTQTPKHLITATGQRVTLRCSPRSGDLSVYWYQQSLDQGLQFLIQYYNGEERAKGNILERFSAQQFPDLHSELNLSSLELGDSALYFCASSVGLPRNEQFFGPGTRLTVL.

V is TRBV19 and J is TRBJ2-7; D unresolved. Germline loops: CDR1 LNHDA, CDR2 SQIVND (reference sequence). V shed 3 bases and J shed 5 bases, with 14 bases lying between them. The CDR3 covers 14 residues. The CDR3 DNA reads as TGTGCCAGTAGTATCAACTACGAAGGCCACGAGCAGTACTTC. It codes for CASSINYEGHEQYF.

V is TRBV5-1 and J is TRBJ2-3; D is unresolved. V was shortened by 5 bases and J by 3 bases, with 16 bases between the two germline ends. CDR3 length: 15 residues. Per germline, CDR1 SGHRS and CDR2 YFSETQ. The CDR3, as DNA: TGCGCCAGCAGACTTGGATCAGTAGGGACAGATACGCAGTATTTT. Encoded protein: CASRLGSVGTDTQYF. Variable domain in full (rest from reference TRBV5-1 and TRBJ2-3): KAGVTQTPRYLIKTRGQQVTLSCSPISGHRSVSWYQQTPGQGLQFLFEYFSETQRNKGNFPGRFSGRQFSNSRSEMNVSTLELGDSALYLCASRLGSVGTDTQYFGPGTRLTVL.

This clone was observed a single time. The V and J genes are TRBV4-2 and TRBJ2-2, with D tentatively TRBD2 (5 bases). Germline V gene sequence: CDR1 LGHNA, CDR2 YNFKEQ. The CDR3 spans 15 residues. V gave up 2 bases and J gave up 4 bases, with 11 bases separating them. In DNA form, the CDR3 reads TGTGCCAGCAGCCAAAGTCGGCTAGCCACCGGGGAGCTGTTTTTT. Protein sequence: CASSQSRLATGELFF.

V usage is TRBV7-6 and J usage is TRBJ2-7, with TRBD1 matching over 7 bases. Trimming removed 5 bases from V and 4 bases from J; junction bases left unmatched: 5. Germline V lookup: CDR1 SGHVS, CDR2 FNYEAQ. This CDR3 has 13 amino acids. Written as DNA, the CDR3 is TGTGCCAGCAGCAAAAACAGGGGATACGAGCAGTACTTC. Amino acids: CASSKNRGYEQYF. The variable domain in full, completed from reference TRBV7-6 and TRBJ2-7, reads GAGVSQSPRYKVTKRGQDVALRCDPISGHVSLYWYRQALGQGPEFLTYFNYEAQQDKSGLPNDRFSAERPEGSISTLTIQRTEQRDSAMYRCASSKNRGYEQYFGPGTRLTVT.

V is TRBV5-1 and J is TRBJ2-1; 8 bases align to TRBD2. J gave up 9 bases and V 2 bases, and 10 bases lay outside the gene matches. Germline V gene sequence: CDR1 SGHRS, CDR2 YFSETQ. This CDR3 region has 15 residues. CDR3 region: CASSFGSGSRGEQFF. The DNA for the CDR3 is TGCGCCAGCAGCTTTGGGAGCGGGAGTCGGGGTGAGCAGTTCTTC.

The chain employs TRBV30 and TRBJ1-1; tentative D call: TRBD1 (5 bases). Trimming cost V 8 bases and J 12 bases, with 19 bases left between them. The germline V gene encodes CDR1 GTSNPN and CDR2 SVGIG (reference sequence). The CDR3 is 11 amino acids. CDR3 bases: TGTGCCGTTCACGGGGGGGTTCGAACTTTCTTT. Translation gives CAVHGGVRTFF.

The chain has TRBV4-1 and TRBJ2-3; 8 positions match TRBD1. V gave up 3 bases and J gave up 0 bases; unmatched junction bases: 8. Germline V gene data show CDR1 as MGHRA and CDR2 as YSYEKL. This CDR3 is built from 17 residues. The DNA for the CDR3 is TGCGCCAGCAGCCAGAGGGGGACAGGCTCAAGCACAGATACGCAGTATTTT. This codes for CASSQRGTGSSTDTQYF.

V and J are TRBV6-6 and TRBJ2-7, with TRBD2 as a possible D gene (7 bases). This CDR3 has 15 residues. Germline values: CDR1 MNHNY, CDR2 SVGAGI (reference sequence). The ends were cut back, 6 bases at V and 6 bases at J, with 21 bases in the middle. The CDR3 bases are TGTGCCAGCAGGGGGGGGGCAGAAAGTGCGTCCGAGCAGTACTTC. It encodes CASRGGAESASEQYF.

The gene calls are TRBV5-1 and TRBJ2-7; D uncertain. Per the germline V gene, CDR1 is SGHRS and CDR2 is YFSETQ. Trimming removed 0 bases at V and 0 bases at J, with 7 bases between. This CDR3 is 14 amino acids long. Here the CDR3 reads CASSLASNSYEQYF. The CDR3, as DNA: TGCGCCAGCAGCTTGGCCAGTAACTCCTACGAGCAGTACTTC.

This chain links TRBV7-6 with TRBJ1-1; D gene uncertain. Germline V gene sequence: CDR1 SGHVS, CDR2 FNYEAQ. V was pared by 5 bases and J by 2 bases, with 12 bases between. The CDR3 loop spans 14 amino acids. CDR3 loop: CASSVGNTNTEAFF. The CDR3 coding sequence is TGTGCCAGCAGCGTGGGAAACACAAACACTGAAGCTTTCTTT.

The chain has TRBV28 and TRBJ2-1, with no clear D. Germline V lookup: CDR1 MDHEN, CDR2 SYDVKM. Trimming shortened V by 6 bases and J by 0 bases, and 9 bases separated the two germline ends. The length of the CDR3 is 14 residues. The CDR3 DNA is TGTGCCAGCAGCCCGACATTCTCCTACAATGAGCAGTTCTTC. Translating gives CASSPTFSYNEQFF.

The genes are TRBV5-1 and TRBJ1-1; TRBD1 agrees at 10 bases. CDR3 size: 16 residues. The trim removed 1 base at V and 7 bases at J, leaving 10 bases unmatched. Germline V CDR1 and CDR2: SGHRS, YFSETQ. The CDR3 is CASSLTGDRGPGEAFF. The CDR3 DNA reads TGCGCCAGCAGCTTGACCGGGGACAGGGGTCCGGGTGAAGCTTTCTTT.

This clone has only a few counts. DNA of the CDR3: TGTGCCAGCAGTGAAGGTGTGGACGAGCAGTACTTC. Translated, it gives CASSEGVDEQYF. J is TRBJ2-7 and V is TRBV2; no definite D call. Germline loops: CDR1 SNHLY, CDR2 FYNNEI. The CDR3 is made up of 12 amino acids. V was shortened by 1 base and J by 5 bases, with 6 bases between the two germline ends.

The gene calls are TRBV6-1 and TRBJ2-7; D gene uncertain. This CDR3 has 15 amino acids. Germline-derived CDR1 and CDR2 are MNHNS and SASEGT. V dropped 0 bases and J dropped 1 base, with 10 bases sitting between them. This CDR3 reads CASSEAGSRSYEQYF. The CDR3 bases are TGTGCCAGCAGTGAAGCAGGGTCCCGATCCTACGAGCAGTACTTC.

CDR3 amino acids: CASSNTGSGNTIYF. In DNA form, the CDR3 reads TGTGCCAGCAGCAACACAGGATCTGGAAACACCATATATTTT. This chain links TRBV5-8 with TRBJ1-3, with D possibly matching TRBD1 (5 bases). Germline V gene sequence: CDR1 SGHTS, CDR2 YDEGEE. Trimming removed 4 bases at V and 1 base at J, with 9 bases between. CDR3 size: 14 residues.

This chain uses TRBV7-2 with TRBJ1-2; the D is unclear. The CDR3 is made up of 15 amino acids. Trimming took 5 bases from V and 3 from J, leaving 16 bases between them. Germline CDR1 SGHTA, CDR2 FQGNSA. CDR3 in DNA: TGTGCCAGCAGCCGAGGCGGGGATTGGTACTATGGCTACACCTTC. The encoded protein is CASSRGGDWYYGYTF.

The chain links TRBV5-6 to TRBJ2-3; D is perhaps TRBD1 (6 bases). The ends were cut back, 1 base at V and 1 base at J, with 13 bases in the middle. CDR1 SGHDT and CDR2 YYEEEE come from the germline V gene. The CDR3 length is 16 residues. CDR3 loop: CASSLRGLGGTDTQYF. The CDR3 DNA is TGTGCCAGCAGCTTGAGGGGGTTAGGGGGCACAGATACGCAGTATTTT.

This sequence joins TRBV14 and TRBJ2-7; 14 bases match TRBD2. J gave up 3 bases and V 4 bases, and 5 bases lay outside the gene matches. From germline, CDR1 is SGHDN and CDR2 FVKESK. The CDR3 sequence is 16 residues long. The DNA for the CDR3 is TGTGCCAGCAGCCGAGGAGGACTAGCGGGAGGCTACGAGCAGTACTTC. It translates to CASSRGGLAGGYEQYF.

This chain joins TRBV16 and TRBJ1-3, with TRBD1 as a possible D gene (5 bases). In germline, CDR1 is KGHSY, CDR2 FQNENV. This CDR3 region has 16 residues. With 4 bases removed from V and 0 bases from J, the gap between germline ends came to 13 bases. The CDR3 DNA reads TGTGCCAGCAGCCTGTTAACAGGTGCCTCTGGAAACACCATATATTTT. Translating it yields CASSLLTGASGNTIYF.

The chain carries TRBV19 and TRBJ1-2, with a weak D call TRBD1 (6 bases). Per germline, CDR1 LNHDA and CDR2 SQIVND (reference sequence). This CDR3 comprises 14 residues. Trimming stripped 4 bases from V and 4 bases from J, with 13 bases between. CDR3 sequence reads: CASSTGAPVYGYTF. The CDR3 DNA reads TGTGCCAGTAGTACGGGGGCGCCGGTCTATGGCTACACCTTC.

This clone has just one count. The chain is built from TRBV28 and TRBJ1-1; D unresolved. V shed 5 bases and J shed 0 bases, with 4 bases lying between them. Germline loops: CDR1 MDHEN, CDR2 SYDVKM. The CDR3 is 12 residues long. Here the CDR3 DNA reads TGTGCCAGCAGTCAGGTGAACACTGAAGCTTTCTTT. It encodes CASSQVNTEAFF.

This clone was seen a single time. The genes are TRBV2 and TRBJ2-5; D gene ambiguous. The end of the DNA fits TRBJ2-7 better, so the J call may be wrong. Germline V gene lookup returns CDR1 SNHLY and CDR2 FYNNEI. This CDR3 contains 13 residues. CDR3 protein: CATRVDVSYEQYF. CDR3 coding DNA: TGTGCCACCCGAGTGGATGTCTCCTACGAGCAGTACTTC.

The chain uses TRBV10-3 and TRBJ2-7; a weak D match, TRBD2 (6 bases). The CDR3 length is 16 residues. Deletions cut 0 bases from V and 0 bases from J, with 12 bases between. Germline CDR1 ENHRY, CDR2 SYGVKD. CDR3 in DNA: TGTGCCATCAGTGAGTCAGAGCGGGCCCGCTCCTACGAGCAGTACTTC. This encodes CAISESERARSYEQYF.